What follows are 27 T cell receptor beta chains derived from one specimen sequenced in a study of follicular helper T cells after annual influenza vaccination (dated by TCRdb to the late 2010s). The method was the immunoSEQ multiplex PCR assay. TCRdb holds this immuneACCESS table with in-frame rearrangements only. Some clones are missing; in checked studies, unresolved V genes explain under half, and the rest has no known cause. The sample table holds roughly 9,000 clones, of which 83% were seen once. The ten biggest clones cover around 3.1% of the sample. Per the publication, the time point label means: 2013-2014 season, 7 days after vaccination. The sample consisted of CXCR5+ CD38- circulating T follicular helper cells from blood, taken 7 days after influenza vaccination. The cell subset or site label, read with the paper, signifies: circulating Tfh, non-naive CD4+CXCR5+PD-1+ (ICOS+CD38+ or ICOS-CD38-). The receptors were sampled from an adult who received the influenza vaccine.

The chain is built from TRBV27 and TRBJ1-2; no clear D gene. CDR1 is MNHEY, CDR2 SMNVEV, per germline (reference sequence). This CDR3 region has 13 residues. The germline V and J ends were trimmed by 6 bases and 4 bases, with 12 bases remaining between them. CDR3 DNA sequence: TGTGCCAGCAGGAGAGCGGACCTCTATGGCTACACCTTC. This encodes CASRRADLYGYTF.

The sample holds a few counts of this clone. The V and J genes are TRBV30 and TRBJ1-1; the D is unclear. Germline V gives CDR1 GTSNPN, CDR2 SVGIG (reference sequence). V gave up 0 bases and J gave up 5 bases, with 13 bases separating them. CDR3 size: 14 residues. The DNA for the CDR3 is TGTGCCTGGAGTGTAGCGGGAGGTGGGACTGAAGCTTTCTTT. Translating it yields CAWSVAGGGTEAFF.

This clone was recorded a few times. The CDR3 protein is CASSFSRAGGELFF. In nucleotides, the CDR3 is TGTGCCAGCAGCTTTAGTAGGGCCGGTGGGGAGCTGTTTTTT. The chain joins TRBV11-2 to TRBJ2-2; D unresolved. The CDR3 extends over 14 amino acids. Germline lookup yields CDR1 SGHAT and CDR2 FQNNGV. Trimming removed 3 bases from V and 8 bases from J, with 13 bases in between.

V and J are TRBV5-4 and TRBJ2-1; a weak D match, TRBD2 (5 bases). The CDR3 loop spans 15 amino acids. Germline V lookup: CDR1 SGHNT, CDR2 YYREEE (reference sequence). V was shortened by 0 bases and J by 6 bases, with 13 bases between the two germline ends. The DNA for the CDR3 is TGTGCCAGCAGCTTGGGCGGCTCGGGGAGCAATGAGCAGTTCTTC. Translation gives CASSLGGSGSNEQFF.

This chain links TRBV6-5 with TRBJ1-1; 10 bases are a match to TRBD1. Per the germline V gene, CDR1 is MNHEY and CDR2 is SVGAGI. This CDR3 has 15 amino acids. V lost 7 bases to trimming and J lost 0 bases; unmatched junction nucleotides: 5. This CDR3 is CASTGQGTLNTEAFF. The CDR3 DNA reads TGTGCCAGCACGGGACAGGGGACTCTGAACACTGAAGCTTTCTTT.

The rearrangement links TRBV29-1 to TRBJ1-4; possible D gene TRBD1, 6 bases. CDR3 length: 12 amino acids. Per germline, CDR1 SQVTM and CDR2 ANQGSEA. Trimming took 5 bases from V and 6 from J, leaving 10 bases between them. The CDR3 bases are TGCAGCGTTTTACAGGGAGATGAAAAACTGTTTTTT. As protein: CSVLQGDEKLFF.

This clone was counted between two and nine times. The chain links TRBV19 to TRBJ1-2; D is undetermined. V was pared by 4 bases and J by 6 bases, with 12 bases between. CDR3 size: 13 residues. The germline V gene has CDR1 LNHDA and CDR2 SQIVND (reference sequence). Written as DNA, the CDR3 is TGTGCCAGTAGTACAATCGTGTCCGATGGCTACACCTTC. Its protein is CASSTIVSDGYTF.

The chain couples TRBV6-6 to TRBJ1-2; TRBD1 aligns across 7 bases. Germline CDR1 and CDR2: MNHNY and SVGAGI (reference sequence). The CDR3 length is 13 residues. V gave up 6 bases and J gave up 4 bases; unmatched junction bases: 5. CDR3 DNA sequence: TGTGCCAGCAGCAGAGACAGGGCCTATGGCTACACCTTC. Translating gives CASSRDRAYGYTF.

The chain has TRBV11-3 and TRBJ2-5, with D perhaps given as TRBD1 or TRBD2 (5 bases each). Germline loops: CDR1 SGHNT, CDR2 YENEEA. Trimming removed 2 bases from V and 4 bases from J, with 8 bases in between. The CDR3 runs to 13 residues. CDR3 loop: CASSLRGAETQYF. CDR3 bases: TGTGCCAGCAGCTTAAGAGGGGCAGAGACCCAGTACTTC.

The gene calls are TRBV6-6 and TRBJ1-5, with TRBD1 as a possible D gene (6 bases). The CDR3 runs 11 residues. V shed 7 bases and J shed 11 bases, with 12 bases lying between them. The germline gives CDR1 MNHNY, CDR2 SVGAGI (reference sequence). The CDR3: CASIHEGAQHF. The CDR3 region has the DNA TGTGCCAGCATCCACGAGGGGGCCCAGCATTTT.

This chain uses TRBV5-5 with TRBJ1-2; D is uncertain. From germline, CDR1 is SGHKS and CDR2 YYEKEE (reference sequence). Trimming shortened V by 3 bases and J by 0 bases, and 12 bases separated the two germline ends. The CDR3 spans 15 residues. Here the CDR3 DNA reads TGTGCCAGCAGCTCTGGAGACACCTCTAACTATGGCTACACCTTC. Encoded protein: CASSSGDTSNYGYTF. The full variable domain, with the rest looked up from reference TRBV5-5 and TRBJ1-2, is DAGVTQSPTHLIKTRGQQVTLRCSPISGHKSVSWYQQVLGQGPQFIFQYYEKEERGRGNFPDRFSARQFPNYSSELNVNALLLGDSALYLCASSSGDTSNYGYTFGSGTRLTVV.

J is TRBJ1-6 and V is TRBV7-2, with 8 bases lining up with TRBD1. This CDR3 contains 16 residues. The germline gives CDR1 SGHTA, CDR2 FQGNSA. V was pared by 1 base and J by 9 bases, with 8 bases of the junction left unmatched. Here the CDR3 reads CASSLEAGGRSSPLHF. The CDR3 coding sequence is TGTGCCAGCAGCTTAGAGGCAGGGGGCAGGAGTTCACCCCTCCACTTT.

V usage is TRBV7-3 and J usage is TRBJ1-1, with D tentatively TRBD1 (5 bases). The CDR3 runs 18 residues. In germline, CDR1 is SGHTA, CDR2 FQGTGA. V was pared by 2 bases and J by 1 base, with 20 bases between. CDR3 nucleotides: TGTGCCAGCAGCTTAGCACCCCCCCCAGGGAGGAAGAACACTGAAGCTTTCTTT. Translation gives CASSLAPPPGRKNTEAFF.

In this sample, this clone turned up a few times. The chain carries TRBV9 and TRBJ2-3; a weak D match, TRBD1 (5 bases). Germline CDR1 SGDLS, CDR2 YYNGEE. V was pared by 0 bases and J by 2 bases, with 7 bases between. This CDR3 has 14 amino acids. DNA of the CDR3: TGTGCCAGCAGCGTAGCAGGGTCCACAGATACGCAGTATTTT. It yields the protein CASSVAGSTDTQYF.

This clone was seen a few times. The chain is built from TRBV30 and TRBJ2-1, with 7 nucleotides matching TRBD2. V dropped 6 bases and J dropped 6; count of bases not matched to a gene: 14. There are 15 residues in the CDR3. Germline V CDR1 and CDR2: GTSNPN, SVGIG (reference sequence). The CDR3 protein is CACPRSAGVTNEQFF. The DNA of the CDR3 is TGTGCCTGCCCTAGGTCCGCGGGAGTGACCAATGAGCAGTTCTTC.

This chain links TRBV14 with TRBJ2-5; D is possibly TRBD1 or TRBD2 (6 bases each). The germline CDR1 and CDR2 sequences are SGHDN and FVKESK. V lost 2 bases, J lost 1 base, and 14 bases lay in between. This CDR3 contains 16 residues. The chain's CDR3 is CASSQITGAPQETQYF. The CDR3 DNA sequence: TGTGCCAGCAGCCAAATTACGGGGGCGCCCCAAGAGACCCAGTACTTC.

The chain uses TRBV29-1 and TRBJ2-5; D not certain. Per the germline V gene, CDR1 is SQVTM and CDR2 is ANQGSEA. The CDR3 is 12 residues long. V dropped 4 bases and J dropped 2 bases, with 8 bases sitting between them. CDR3 sequence (DNA): TGCAGCGTTGGGGGTGGGCAAGAGACCCAGTACTTC. Translated: CSVGGGQETQYF. Looking up the rest from reference TRBV29-1 and TRBJ2-5 gives the full variable domain: SAVISQKPSRDICQRGTSLTIQCQVDSQVTMMFWYRQQPGQSLTLIATANQGSEATYESGFVIDKFPISRPNLTFSTLTVSNMSPEDSSIYLCSVGGGQETQYFGPGTRLLVL.

The chain has TRBV4-3 and TRBJ1-2, with a weak D call TRBD1 (5 bases). CDR1 is LGHNA, CDR2 YSLEER, per germline. CDR3 length: 15 amino acids. V lost 3 bases and J 8 bases, leaving 19 bases between the germline ends. The CDR3, as DNA: TGCGCCAGCAGCCATGGGCCCAACGTCAGGGAAGGCTACACCTTC. Translating gives CASSHGPNVREGYTF.

There are a few counts of this clone. The J gene is TRBJ1-2, the V gene TRBV28; D unclear. CDR1 and CDR2 from the germline V gene are MDHEN and SYDVKM. Deletions cut 5 bases from V and 4 bases from J, with 17 bases between. CDR3 length: 15 residues. The CDR3 protein is CASSPPPTGAYGYTF. The CDR3, as DNA: TGTGCCAGCAGTCCACCCCCAACGGGAGCCTATGGCTACACCTTC.

The chain joins TRBV10-3 to TRBJ2-1; 7 bases map to TRBD2. With V trimmed by 7 bases and J by 5 bases, 5 bases remained unmatched. This CDR3 has 13 amino acids. Germline CDR1 and CDR2: ENHRY and SYGVKD. The CDR3 loop is CAINGGGNNEQFF. The CDR3 region has the DNA TGTGCCATCAATGGCGGGGGAAACAATGAGCAGTTCTTC.

The rearrangement links TRBV18 to TRBJ2-7; weak D call: TRBD2 (6 bases). V lost 2 bases and J lost 5, with 13 bases in between. The CDR3 runs to 14 residues. CDR1 and CDR2 (germline): KGHSH, LQKENI. The CDR3 DNA sequence: TGTGCCAGCTCACCAGGGGGGTTCGACCACGAGCAGTACTTC. As protein: CASSPGGFDHEQYF. Filled out from reference TRBV18 and TRBJ2-7, the complete variable domain reads NAGVMQNPRHLVRRRGQEARLRCSPMKGHSHVYWYRQLPEEGLKFMVYLQKENIIDESGMPKERFSAEFPKEGPSILRIQQVVRGDSAAYFCASSPGGFDHEQYFGPGTRLTVT.

The chain couples TRBV4-3 to TRBJ2-1, with D hard to call. Trimming stripped 1 base from V and 7 bases from J, with 14 bases between. This CDR3 contains 15 residues. Germline values: CDR1 LGHNA, CDR2 YSLEER. CDR3 sequence: CASSQGAVVGNEQFF. The CDR3 region has the DNA TGCGCCAGCAGCCAAGGGGCAGTTGTTGGGAATGAGCAGTTCTTC.

The count of this clone is one. This chain links TRBV11-1 with TRBJ2-3; D might be TRBD2 (6 bases). Trimming pared 8 bases from V and 0 bases from J, leaving 9 bases between. Germline assignment: CDR1 SGHAT and CDR2 FQDESV (reference sequence). CDR3 length equals 13 residues. CDR3 protein: CASGGSSTDTQYF. The CDR3, as DNA: TGTGCCAGCGGAGGGTCTAGCACAGATACGCAGTATTTT.

The CDR3 protein is CASSEGVQPQHF. In nucleotides, the CDR3 is TGTGCCAGCAGTGAAGGGGTACAGCCCCAGCATTTT. The chain is built from TRBV28 and TRBJ1-5, with D possibly being TRBD1 (5 bases). V lost 5 bases to trimming and J lost 7 bases, with 9 bases between them. The germline gives CDR1 MDHEN, CDR2 SYDVKM. The CDR3 contains 12 residues.

The rearrangement joins TRBV6-1 to TRBJ2-7, with a possible D match to TRBD2 (7 bases). This CDR3 has 18 amino acids. The germline V gene encodes CDR1 MNHNS and CDR2 SASEGT. The germline V and J ends were trimmed by 2 bases and 0 bases, with 20 bases remaining between them. The CDR3, as DNA: TGTGCCAGCAGTGAACCACGACGCGGGGGCCGGAGCTCCTACGAGCAGTACTTC. Protein sequence: CASSEPRRGGRSSYEQYF.

This chain uses TRBV5-1 with TRBJ2-5, with 14 bases identical to TRBD2. J gave up 4 bases and V 3 bases, and 11 bases lay outside the gene matches. The CDR3 length is 18 residues. Germline V gene data show CDR1 as SGHRS and CDR2 as YFSETQ. CDR3 nucleotide sequence: TGCGCCAGCAGCTCCGGGACTAGCGGGGGAGCCCGGCGAGAGACCCAGTACTTC. Translating gives CASSSGTSGGARRETQYF.

This rearrangement joins TRBV19 to TRBJ1-4; the match to TRBD1 covers 9 bases. The CDR3 length is 15 residues. CDR1 is LNHDA and CDR2 is SQIVND in the germline V gene (reference sequence). Unmatched junction bases numbered 6, after V lost 5 bases and J lost 5 bases. CDR3 in DNA: TGTGCCAGTAGTGTATCCGGGACAGGGAATGAAAAACTGTTTTTT. Translation: CASSVSGTGNEKLFF.